The TCR beta chain described here comes from a study of T cells in Graves' hyperthyroidism and ophthalmopathy. Findings of the study overall: In validation, the model predicted ophthalmopathy. These predictions came a median approximately six months before onset. Blood samples included most of the expanded thyroid clonotypes exceeding 0.001.

The TCR beta CDR3 regions underwent amplification using RNA transcripts as the source. The primer set for the first-round RT-PCR of the TCR CDR3 was HTBI. TCRdb processed the multiplex PCR reads anew with MiXCR; each CDR3 protein has one entry. This table holds 650,000 to 700,000 distinct CDR3 sequences, roughly 17% found once. When ophthalmopathy did not progress within 18 months, Graves' hyperthyroidism was considered stable. The sample holds many counts of this clonotype. Its antigen is unidentified. The clonotype was recovered from a man aged 50 or older with Graves' hyperthyroidism. Sequenced material: blood.

DNA for the CDR3: TGCAGCGTCGGGGTCGTATACAATGAGCAGTTCTTC. Translated: CSVGVVYNEQFF. The chain has TRBV29-1 and TRBJ2-1; weak D call: TRBD2 (5 bases). The ends were cut back, 6 bases at V and 4 bases at J, with 10 bases in the middle. Germline lookup yields CDR1 SQVTM and CDR2 ANQGSEA. The CDR3 length is 12 residues.